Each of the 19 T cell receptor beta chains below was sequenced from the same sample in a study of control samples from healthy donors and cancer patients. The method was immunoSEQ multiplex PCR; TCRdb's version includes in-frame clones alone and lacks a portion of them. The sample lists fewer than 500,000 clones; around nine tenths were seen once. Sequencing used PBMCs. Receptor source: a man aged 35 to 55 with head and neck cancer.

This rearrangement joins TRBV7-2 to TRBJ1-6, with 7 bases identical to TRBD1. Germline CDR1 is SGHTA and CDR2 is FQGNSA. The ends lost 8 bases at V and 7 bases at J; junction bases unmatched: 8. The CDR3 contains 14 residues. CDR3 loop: CASSGRGGNSPLHF. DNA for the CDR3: TGTGCCAGCTCCGGGAGAGGGGGCAATTCACCCCTCCACTTT.

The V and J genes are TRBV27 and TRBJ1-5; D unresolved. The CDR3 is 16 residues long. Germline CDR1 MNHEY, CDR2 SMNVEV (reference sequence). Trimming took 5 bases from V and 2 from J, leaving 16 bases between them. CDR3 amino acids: CASSPLSGGGNQPQHF. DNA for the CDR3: TGTGCCAGCAGTCCCCTGAGCGGTGGGGGCAATCAGCCCCAGCATTTT.

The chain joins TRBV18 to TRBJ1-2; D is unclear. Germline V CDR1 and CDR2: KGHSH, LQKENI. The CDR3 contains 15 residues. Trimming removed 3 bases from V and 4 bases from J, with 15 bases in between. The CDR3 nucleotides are TGTGCCAGCTCACCGGGAGTGCAGGACCTCTATGGCTACACCTTC. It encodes CASSPGVQDLYGYTF.

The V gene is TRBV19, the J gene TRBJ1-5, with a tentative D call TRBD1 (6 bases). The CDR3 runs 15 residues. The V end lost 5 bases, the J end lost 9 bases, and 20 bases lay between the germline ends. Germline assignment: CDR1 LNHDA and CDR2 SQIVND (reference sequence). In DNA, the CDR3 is TGTGCCAGTAGTGCGCCAGGGGCAAGATTGGTGCCCCAGCATTTT. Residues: CASSAPGARLVPQHF.

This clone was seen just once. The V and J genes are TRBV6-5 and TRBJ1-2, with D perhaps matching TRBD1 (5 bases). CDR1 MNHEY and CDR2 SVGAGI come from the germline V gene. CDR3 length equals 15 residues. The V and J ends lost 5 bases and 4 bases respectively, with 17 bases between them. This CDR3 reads CASSPRDRPTYGYTF. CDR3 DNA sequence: TGTGCCAGCAGTCCTAGGGACCGGCCTACCTATGGCTACACCTTC.

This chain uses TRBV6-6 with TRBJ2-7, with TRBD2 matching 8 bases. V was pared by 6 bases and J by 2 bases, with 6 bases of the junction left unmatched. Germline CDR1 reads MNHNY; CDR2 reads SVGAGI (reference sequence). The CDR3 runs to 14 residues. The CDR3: CASSSAGGPYEQYF. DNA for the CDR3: TGTGCCAGCAGCTCCGCGGGGGGCCCCTACGAGCAGTACTTC.

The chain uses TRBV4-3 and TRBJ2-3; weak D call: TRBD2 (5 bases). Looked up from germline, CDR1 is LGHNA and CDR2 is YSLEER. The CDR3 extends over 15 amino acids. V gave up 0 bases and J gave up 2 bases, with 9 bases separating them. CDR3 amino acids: CASSQDTGYTDTQYF. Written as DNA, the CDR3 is TGCGCCAGCAGCCAAGATACGGGGTACACAGATACGCAGTATTTT.

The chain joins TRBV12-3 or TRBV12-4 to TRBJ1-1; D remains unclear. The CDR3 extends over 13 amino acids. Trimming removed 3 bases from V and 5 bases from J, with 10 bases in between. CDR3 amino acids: CASSLTVGTEAFF. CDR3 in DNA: TGTGCCAGCAGTTTGACGGTGGGGACTGAAGCTTTCTTT.

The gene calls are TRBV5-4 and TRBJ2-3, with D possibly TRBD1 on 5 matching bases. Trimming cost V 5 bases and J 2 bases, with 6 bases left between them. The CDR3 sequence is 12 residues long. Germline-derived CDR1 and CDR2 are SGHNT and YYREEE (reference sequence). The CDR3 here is CASRTATDTQYF. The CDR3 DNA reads TGTGCCAGCAGGACAGCCACAGATACGCAGTATTTT.

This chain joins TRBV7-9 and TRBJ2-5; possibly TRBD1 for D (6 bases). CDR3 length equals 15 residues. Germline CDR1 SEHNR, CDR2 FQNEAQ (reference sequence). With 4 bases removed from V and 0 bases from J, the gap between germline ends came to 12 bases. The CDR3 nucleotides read TGTGCCAGCAGCTCTACAGGGTTCGACCAAGAGACCCAGTACTTC. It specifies CASSSTGFDQETQYF.

DNA for the CDR3: TGCAGCGTTCAGAGGAACACTGAAGCTTTCTTT. Protein product: CSVQRNTEAFF. The rearrangement uses TRBV29-1 and TRBJ1-1; D is ambiguous. Germline CDR1 is SQVTM and CDR2 is ANQGSEA. V was cut by 5 bases and J by 1 base, with 5 bases left in between. The CDR3 contains 11 residues.

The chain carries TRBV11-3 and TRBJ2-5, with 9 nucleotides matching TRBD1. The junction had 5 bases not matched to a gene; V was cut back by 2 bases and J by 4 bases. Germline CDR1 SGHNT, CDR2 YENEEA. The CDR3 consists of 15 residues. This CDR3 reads CASSLRETGGETQYF. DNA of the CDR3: TGTGCCAGCAGCTTAAGGGAGACAGGGGGAGAGACCCAGTACTTC.

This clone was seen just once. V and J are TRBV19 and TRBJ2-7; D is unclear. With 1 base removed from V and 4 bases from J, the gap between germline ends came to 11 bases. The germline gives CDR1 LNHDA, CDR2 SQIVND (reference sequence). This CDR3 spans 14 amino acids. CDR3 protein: CASSIGRPAYEQYF. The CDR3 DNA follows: TGTGCCAGTAGTATAGGCAGGCCGGCGTACGAGCAGTACTTC.

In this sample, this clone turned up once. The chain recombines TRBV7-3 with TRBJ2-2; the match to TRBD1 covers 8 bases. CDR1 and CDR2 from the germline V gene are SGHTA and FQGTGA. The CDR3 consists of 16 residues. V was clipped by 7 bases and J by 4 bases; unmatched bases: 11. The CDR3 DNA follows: TGTGCCAGCACCACGGACAGGGTGGAAACCACCGGGGAGCTGTTTTTT. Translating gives CASTTDRVETTGELFF.

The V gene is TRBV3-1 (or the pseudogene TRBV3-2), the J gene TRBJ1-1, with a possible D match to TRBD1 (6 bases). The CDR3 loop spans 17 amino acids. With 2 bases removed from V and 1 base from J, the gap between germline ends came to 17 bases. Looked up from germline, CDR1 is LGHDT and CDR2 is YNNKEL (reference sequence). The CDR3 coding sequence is TGTGCCAGCAGCCAACCTCAGCCGGGACATAGGAACACTGAAGCTTTCTTT. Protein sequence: CASSQPQPGHRNTEAFF.

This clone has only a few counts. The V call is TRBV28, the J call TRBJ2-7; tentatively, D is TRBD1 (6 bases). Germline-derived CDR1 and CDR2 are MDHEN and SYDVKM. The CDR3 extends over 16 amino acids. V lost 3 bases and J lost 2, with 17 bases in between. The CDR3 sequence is CASSFLRGLRTYEQYF. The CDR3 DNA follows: TGTGCCAGCAGTTTTCTCAGGGGATTACGGACCTACGAGCAGTACTTC.

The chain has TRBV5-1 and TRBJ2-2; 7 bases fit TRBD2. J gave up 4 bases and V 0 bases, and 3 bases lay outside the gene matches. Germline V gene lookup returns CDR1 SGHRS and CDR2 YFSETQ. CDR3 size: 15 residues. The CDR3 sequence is CASSLDRTSTGELFF. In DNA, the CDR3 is TGCGCCAGCAGCTTGGACAGGACTAGCACCGGGGAGCTGTTTTTT.

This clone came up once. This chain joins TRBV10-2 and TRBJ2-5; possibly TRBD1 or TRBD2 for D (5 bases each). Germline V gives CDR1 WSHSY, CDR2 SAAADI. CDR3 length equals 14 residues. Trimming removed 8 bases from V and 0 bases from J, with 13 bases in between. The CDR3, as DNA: TGCGCCAGCCGGGACCCGACGTACCAAGAGACCCAGTACTTC. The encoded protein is CASRDPTYQETQYF.

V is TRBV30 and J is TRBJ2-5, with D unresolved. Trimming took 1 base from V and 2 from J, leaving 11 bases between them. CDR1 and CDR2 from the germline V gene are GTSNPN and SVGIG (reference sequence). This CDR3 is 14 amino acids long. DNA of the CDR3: TGTGCCTGGAGTGCTCAGGACGGACAAGAGACCCAGTACTTC. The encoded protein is CAWSAQDGQETQYF.